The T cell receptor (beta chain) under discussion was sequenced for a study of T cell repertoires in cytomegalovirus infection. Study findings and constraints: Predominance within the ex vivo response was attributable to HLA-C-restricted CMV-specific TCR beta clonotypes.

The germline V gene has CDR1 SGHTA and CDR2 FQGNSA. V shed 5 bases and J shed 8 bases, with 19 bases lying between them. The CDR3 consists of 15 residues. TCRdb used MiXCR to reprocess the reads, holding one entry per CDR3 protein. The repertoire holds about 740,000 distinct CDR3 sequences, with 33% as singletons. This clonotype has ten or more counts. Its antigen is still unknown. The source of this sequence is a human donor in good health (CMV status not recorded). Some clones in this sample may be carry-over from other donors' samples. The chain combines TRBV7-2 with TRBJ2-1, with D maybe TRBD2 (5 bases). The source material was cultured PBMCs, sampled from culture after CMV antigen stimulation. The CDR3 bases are TGTGCCAGCAGCCCGGAGGCAGCCCGAGGCGATGAGCAGTTCTTC. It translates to CASSPEAARGDEQFF.